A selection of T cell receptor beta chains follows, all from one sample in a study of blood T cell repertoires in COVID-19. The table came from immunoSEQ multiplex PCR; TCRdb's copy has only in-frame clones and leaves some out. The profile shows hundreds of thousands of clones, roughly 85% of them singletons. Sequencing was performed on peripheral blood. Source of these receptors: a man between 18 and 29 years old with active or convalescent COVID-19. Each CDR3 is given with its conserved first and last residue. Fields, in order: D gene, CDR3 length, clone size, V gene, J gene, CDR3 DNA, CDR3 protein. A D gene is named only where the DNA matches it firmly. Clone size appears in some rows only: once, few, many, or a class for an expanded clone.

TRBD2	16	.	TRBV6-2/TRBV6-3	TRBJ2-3	TGTGCCAGCAGCCGAATTGGACTAGCGAGTGGAGATACGCAGTATTTT	CASSRIGLASGDTQYF
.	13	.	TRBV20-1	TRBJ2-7	TGCAGTGCTAGTGGCGGCAGCTCCTACGAGCAGTACTTC	CSASGGSSYEQYF
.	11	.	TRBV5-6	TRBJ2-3	TGTGCCAGCAGCTTTGGGGGCCAGGGCGAATTT	CASSFGGQGEF
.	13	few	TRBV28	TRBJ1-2	TGTGCCAGCAGTCCGAGCCTCAACTATGGCTACACCTTC	CASSPSLNYGYTF
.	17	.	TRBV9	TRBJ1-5	TGTGCCAGCAGCGCTACCCCGGACACCTTAGGCAATCAGCCCCAGCATTTT	CASSATPDTLGNQPQHF
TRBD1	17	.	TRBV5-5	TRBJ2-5	TGTGCCAGCAGTTTACCGGGACAGGGGTTTAACCGGGAGACCCAGTACTTC	CASSLPGQGFNRETQYF
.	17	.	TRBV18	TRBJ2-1	TGTGCCAGCTCACCAGGGCGGCCGCAAAAGGGGGACAATGAGCAGTTCTTC	CASSPGRPQKGDNEQFF
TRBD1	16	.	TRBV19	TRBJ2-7	TGTGCCAGTAGTTTCTCGCCGGGACAGGGTTTCGGCGAGCAGTACTTC	CASSFSPGQGFGEQYF
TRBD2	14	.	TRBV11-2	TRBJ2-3	TGTGCCAGCAGCTCGACCACGACTAGCAGTACGCAGTATTTT	CASSSTTTSSTQYF
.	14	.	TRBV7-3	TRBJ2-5	TGTGCCAGCAGCTTGGGGGGGCGCGAAGAGACCCAGTACTTC	CASSLGGREETQYF
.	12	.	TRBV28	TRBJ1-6	TGTGCCAGCTTGGGTGTGGAGTCACCCCTCCACTTT	CASLGVESPLHF
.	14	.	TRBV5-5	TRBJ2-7	TGTGCCAGCAGCCCAACAGGGCAGTCGGGCGAGCAGTACTTC	CASSPTGQSGEQYF
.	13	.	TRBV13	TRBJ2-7	TGTGCCAGCAGCTTAGGTCGGAGCTACGAGCAGTACTTC	CASSLGRSYEQYF
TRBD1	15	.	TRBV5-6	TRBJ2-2	TGTGCCAGCAGCCCCACAGGGGGGTGGACCGGGGAGCTGTTTTTT	CASSPTGGWTGELFF
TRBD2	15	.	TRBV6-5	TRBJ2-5	TGTGCCAGCAGTCCCCCTAGCGGACTCCAAGAGACCCAGTACTTC	CASSPPSGLQETQYF
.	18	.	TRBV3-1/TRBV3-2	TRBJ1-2	TGTGCCAGCAGCCAAGAGGGGGGGGAGTTATTGAGAATCTATGGCTACACCTTC	CASSQEGGELLRIYGYTF
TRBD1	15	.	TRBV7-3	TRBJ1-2	TGTGCCAGCAGCTTAAACAGGCAGGGGGAAGGGGGCTACACCTTC	CASSLNRQGEGGYTF
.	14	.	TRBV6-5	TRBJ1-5	TGTGCCAGCACAATCCAGTCGAGCAATCAGCCCCAGCATTTT	CASTIQSSNQPQHF
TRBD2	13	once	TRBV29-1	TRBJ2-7	TGCAGCGTCCCGGGACTAGCTGTAAGCGAGCAGTACTTC	CSVPGLAVSEQYF
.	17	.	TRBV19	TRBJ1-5	TGTGCCAGTAGTATAAGTTTGGCGGGTTCCAGCAATCAGCCCCAGCATTTT	CASSISLAGSSNQPQHF